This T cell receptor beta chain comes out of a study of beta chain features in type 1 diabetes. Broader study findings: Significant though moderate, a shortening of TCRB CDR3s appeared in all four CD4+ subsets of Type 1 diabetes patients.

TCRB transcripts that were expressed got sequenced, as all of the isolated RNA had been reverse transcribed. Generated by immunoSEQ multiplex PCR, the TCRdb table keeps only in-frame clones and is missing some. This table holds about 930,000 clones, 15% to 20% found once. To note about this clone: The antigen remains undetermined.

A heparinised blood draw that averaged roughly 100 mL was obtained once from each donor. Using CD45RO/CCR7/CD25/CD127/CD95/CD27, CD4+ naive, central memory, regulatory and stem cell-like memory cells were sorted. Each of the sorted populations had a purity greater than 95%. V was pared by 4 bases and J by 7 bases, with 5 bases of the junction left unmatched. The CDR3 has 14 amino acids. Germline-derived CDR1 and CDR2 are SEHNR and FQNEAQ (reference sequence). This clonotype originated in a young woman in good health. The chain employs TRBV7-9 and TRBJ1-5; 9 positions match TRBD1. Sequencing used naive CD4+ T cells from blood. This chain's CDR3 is CASSSTGGLQPQHF. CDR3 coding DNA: TGTGCCAGCAGCTCCACAGGGGGCTTACAGCCCCAGCATTTT.